This TCR beta chain was identified during a study of Ad26.COV2.S vaccination and SARS-CoV-2 variants. Study-level findings and limits: It was reported that spike-specific CD8+ and CD4+ T cell responses were substantially broad after vaccination. Those who received vaccine or placebo ended up with similar non-spike TCR breadth.

In germline, CDR1 is SGHNT, CDR2 YENEEA. The CDR3 loop spans 15 amino acids. Trimming pared 1 base from V and 4 bases from J, leaving 11 bases between. As for this clone: Its matching antigen is unknown.

Profiled with immunoSEQ multiplex PCR; TCRdb holds only in-frame clones, not every one. The table has about 680,000 clones, about 90% seen once. Noted treatment: 15 to 20 received Ad26.COV2.S at low or high dose, single or two shots; roughly five received placebo; per-sample allocation not given. It was on day 63 after the first vaccine or placebo injection that samples were taken. Specimen: peripheral blood, collected in a trial of Ad26.COV2.S vaccine versus placebo. The chain has TRBV11-3 and TRBJ2-1; D might be TRBD2 (6 bases). This sequence originates from a person aged 18 to 65 who received the Ad26.COV2.S COVID-19 vaccine or a placebo. The CDR3 DNA follows: TGTGCCAGCAGCTTAGGACCGGGAGAGTACAATGAGCAGTTCTTC. Its translation: CASSLGPGEYNEQFF.